Listed below are T cell receptor beta chains from one sample, sequenced in a study of cytomegalovirus exposure and HLA in healthy donors. Assay used: immunoSEQ multiplex PCR; TCRdb lists only in-frame clones, some missing. The sample holds over 100,000 clones, 73% seen once. The sequencing sample was made of PBMCs. These receptors were obtained from a woman between 25 and 40 years old in good health and CMV-seronegative. Each CDR3 is given with its conserved first and last residue. Each record gives: D gene, V gene, J gene, clone size, CDR3 protein, CDR3 DNA. The D gene is left open where the match is weak. A clone size is listed for some rows: how often the clone was seen (once, few, many), or a class if it is expanded.

D gene: TRBD1
V gene: TRBV5-4
J gene: TRBJ1-2
clone size: -
CDR3 protein: CASSLGGQRDGYTF
CDR3 DNA: TGTGCCAGCAGCTTGGGGGGACAGAGGGACGGCTACACCTTC

D gene: -
V gene: TRBV25-1
J gene: TRBJ2-4
clone size: once
CDR3 protein: CASSDRDIQYF
CDR3 DNA: TGTGCCAGCAGTGACAGGGACATTCAGTACTTC

D gene: TRBD2
V gene: TRBV7-2
J gene: TRBJ2-3
clone size: -
CDR3 protein: CASSFGTSGADTQYF
CDR3 DNA: TGTGCCAGCAGCTTCGGGACTAGCGGCGCAGATACGCAGTATTTT

D gene: TRBD2
V gene: TRBV19
J gene: TRBJ2-2
clone size: -
CDR3 protein: CASSMREGWRTGELFF
CDR3 DNA: TGTGCCAGTAGTATGCGGGAGGGCTGGCGTACCGGGGAGCTGTTTTTT

D gene: TRBD2
V gene: TRBV9
J gene: TRBJ2-5
clone size: -
CDR3 protein: CASSVAPGGRSETQYF
CDR3 DNA: TGTGCCAGCAGCGTAGCCCCCGGGGGGAGGTCGGAGACCCAGTACTTC

D gene: -
V gene: TRBV7-2
J gene: TRBJ1-5
clone size: -
CDR3 protein: CASSSRGNQPQHF
CDR3 DNA: TGTGCCAGCAGCTCCCGGGGGAATCAGCCCCAGCATTTT

D gene: -
V gene: TRBV7-9
J gene: TRBJ2-1
clone size: -
CDR3 protein: CASSSETRQFF
CDR3 DNA: TGTGCCAGCAGCTCCGAAACCAGGCAGTTCTTC

D gene: TRBD2
V gene: TRBV7-6
J gene: TRBJ2-7
clone size: -
CDR3 protein: CASSLDGGKYEQYF
CDR3 DNA: TGTGCCAGCAGCTTAGACGGGGGGAAGTACGAGCAGTACTTC

D gene: TRBD1
V gene: TRBV19
J gene: TRBJ2-5
clone size: -
CDR3 protein: CASSHDREETQYF
CDR3 DNA: TGTGCCAGTAGTCACGACAGGGAAGAGACCCAGTACTTC

D gene: TRBD1
V gene: TRBV30
J gene: TRBJ2-7
clone size: -
CDR3 protein: CAWRQGTNEQYF
CDR3 DNA: TGTGCCTGGAGACAGGGGACCAACGAGCAGTACTTC

D gene: TRBD1
V gene: TRBV2
J gene: TRBJ1-1
clone size: -
CDR3 protein: CASSENGQENTEAFF
CDR3 DNA: TGTGCCAGCAGCGAGAACGGACAGGAGAACACTGAAGCTTTCTTT

D gene: -
V gene: TRBV28
J gene: TRBJ1-4
clone size: few
CDR3 protein: CASSFMEKLFF
CDR3 DNA: TGTGCCAGCAGTTTTATGGAAAAACTGTTTTTT

D gene: -
V gene: TRBV7-2
J gene: TRBJ1-5
clone size: -
CDR3 protein: CASSATRSNQPQHF
CDR3 DNA: TGTGCCAGCAGCGCAACTCGGAGCAATCAGCCCCAGCATTTT

D gene: -
V gene: TRBV4-1
J gene: TRBJ2-5
clone size: -
CDR3 protein: CASSQGGLPTARTQYF
CDR3 DNA: TGCGCCAGCAGCCAAGGCGGCCTTCCCACGGCCAGGACCCAGTACTTC

D gene: -
V gene: TRBV11-2
J gene: TRBJ2-1
clone size: few
CDR3 protein: CASSLDDSVTNEQFF
CDR3 DNA: TGTGCCAGCAGCTTAGATGATAGCGTCACAAATGAGCAGTTCTTC

D gene: TRBD1
V gene: TRBV2
J gene: TRBJ2-5
clone size: -
CDR3 protein: CASSATGQAGGETQYF
CDR3 DNA: TGTGCCAGCAGTGCAACTGGACAGGCAGGTGGAGAGACCCAGTACTTC

D gene: TRBD2
V gene: TRBV11-3
J gene: TRBJ2-7
clone size: -
CDR3 protein: CASSLGLAGLNEQYF
CDR3 DNA: TGTGCCAGCAGCTTAGGATTAGCGGGGTTAAACGAGCAGTACTTC

D gene: -
V gene: TRBV4-3
J gene: TRBJ1-6
clone size: once
CDR3 protein: CASSPSAGKNSPLHF
CDR3 DNA: TGCGCCAGCAGCCCCTCGGCAGGGAAGAATTCACCCCTCCACTTT

D gene: -
V gene: TRBV25-1
J gene: TRBJ1-1
clone size: -
CDR3 protein: CASKTGMNTEAFF
CDR3 DNA: TGTGCCAGCAAGACAGGCATGAACACTGAAGCTTTCTTT

D gene: -
V gene: TRBV9
J gene: TRBJ2-1
clone size: -
CDR3 protein: CASSVRGFLNEQFF
CDR3 DNA: TGTGCCAGCAGCGTCCGCGGATTTTTGAATGAGCAGTTCTTC

D gene: -
V gene: TRBV5-6
J gene: TRBJ1-6
clone size: -
CDR3 protein: CASSSPGLLNSPLHF
CDR3 DNA: TGTGCCAGCAGCTCCCCAGGACTGCTGAATTCACCCCTCCACTTT

D gene: -
V gene: TRBV6-4
J gene: TRBJ1-1
clone size: once
CDR3 protein: CASSVDGRLNTEAFF
CDR3 DNA: TGTGCCAGCAGCGTAGATGGGCGACTGAACACTGAAGCTTTCTTT